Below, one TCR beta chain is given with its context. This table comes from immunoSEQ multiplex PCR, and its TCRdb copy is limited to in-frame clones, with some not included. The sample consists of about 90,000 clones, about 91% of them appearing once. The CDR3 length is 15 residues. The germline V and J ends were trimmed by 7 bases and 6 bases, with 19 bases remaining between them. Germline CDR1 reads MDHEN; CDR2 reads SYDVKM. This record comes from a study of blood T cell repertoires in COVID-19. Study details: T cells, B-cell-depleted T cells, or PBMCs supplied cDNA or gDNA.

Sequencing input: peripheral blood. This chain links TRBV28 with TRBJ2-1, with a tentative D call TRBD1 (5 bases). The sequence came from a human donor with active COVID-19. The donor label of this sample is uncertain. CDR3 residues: CASTQSPGYVNEQFF. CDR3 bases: TGTGCCAGCACCCAATCCCCAGGGTATGTCAATGAGCAGTTCTTC.